The 2 T cell receptor beta chains reported below all come from one sample, sequenced in a study of PD-L1 blockade in urothelial cancer. Sequencing used immunoSEQ multiplex PCR; TCRdb keeps in-frame clones, though not all of them. The sample holds about 120,000 clones, around 89% seen once. The time point: peripheral blood 6 weeks after treatment start. The source was PBMCs, collected around atezolizumab (anti-PD-L1) treatment. The receptors stem from a man in his 60s with urothelial cancer.

This chain connects TRBV4-2 to TRBJ2-7; 12 bases fit TRBD2. Germline V CDR1 and CDR2: LGHNA, YNFKEQ. V dropped 8 bases and J dropped 2; count of bases not matched to a gene: 7. This CDR3 region has 15 residues. The CDR3 protein is CASAPGLAGPYEQYF. The CDR3 DNA follows: TGTGCCAGCGCGCCGGGACTAGCGGGTCCCTACGAGCAGTACTTC.

This chain links TRBV11-2 with TRBJ1-1; a possible D gene is TRBD1 (6 bases). V was clipped by 4 bases and J by 4 bases, with 10 bases between them. The CDR3 runs to 13 residues. Germline CDR1 is SGHAT and CDR2 is FQNNGV. DNA of the CDR3: TGTGCCAGCAGCTCTCAAGGGGGCACTGAAGCTTTCTTT. Protein: CASSSQGGTEAFF.